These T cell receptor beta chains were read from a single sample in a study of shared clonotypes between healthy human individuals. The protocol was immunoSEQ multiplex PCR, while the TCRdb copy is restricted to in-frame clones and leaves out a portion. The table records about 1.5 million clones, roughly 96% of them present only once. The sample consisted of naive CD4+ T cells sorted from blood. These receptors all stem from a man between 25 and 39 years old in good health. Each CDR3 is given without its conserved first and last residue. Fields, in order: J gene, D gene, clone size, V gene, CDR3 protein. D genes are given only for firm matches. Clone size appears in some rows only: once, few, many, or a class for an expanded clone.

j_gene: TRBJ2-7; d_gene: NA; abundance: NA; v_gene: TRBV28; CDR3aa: ASSTGTPDYEQY
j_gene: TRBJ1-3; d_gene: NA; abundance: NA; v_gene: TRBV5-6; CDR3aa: ASSFQGSGNTIY
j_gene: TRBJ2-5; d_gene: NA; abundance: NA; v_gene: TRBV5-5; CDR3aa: ASSPGQVETQY
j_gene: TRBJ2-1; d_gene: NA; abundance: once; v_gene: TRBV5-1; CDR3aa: ASSLGLRNEQF
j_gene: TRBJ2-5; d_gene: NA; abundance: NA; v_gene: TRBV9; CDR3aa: ASSAGQYQETQY
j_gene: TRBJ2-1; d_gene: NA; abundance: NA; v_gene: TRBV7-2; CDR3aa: ASSLGSYNEQF
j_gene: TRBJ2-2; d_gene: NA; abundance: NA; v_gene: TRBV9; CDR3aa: ASSVEGGELF
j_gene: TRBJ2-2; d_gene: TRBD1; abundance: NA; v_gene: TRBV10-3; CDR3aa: AISAGTGAPGELF
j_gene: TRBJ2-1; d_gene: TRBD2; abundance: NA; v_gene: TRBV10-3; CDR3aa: AISESGTSGNNEQF
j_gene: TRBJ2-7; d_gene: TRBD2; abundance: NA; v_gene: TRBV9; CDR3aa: ASSGGRGNYEQY
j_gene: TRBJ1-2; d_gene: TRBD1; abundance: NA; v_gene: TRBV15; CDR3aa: ATSRSGQAYGYT
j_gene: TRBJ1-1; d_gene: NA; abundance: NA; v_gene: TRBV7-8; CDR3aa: ASSKRPMNTEAF
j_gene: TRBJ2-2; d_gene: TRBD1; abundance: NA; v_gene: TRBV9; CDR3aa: ASSVAGTGRELF
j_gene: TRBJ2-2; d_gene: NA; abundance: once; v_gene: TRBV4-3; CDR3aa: ASSLQQDTGELF
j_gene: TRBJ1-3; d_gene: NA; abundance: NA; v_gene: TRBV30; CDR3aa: AWIGNTIY
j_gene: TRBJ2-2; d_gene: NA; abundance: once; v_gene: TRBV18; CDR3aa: ASSIDPANTGELF
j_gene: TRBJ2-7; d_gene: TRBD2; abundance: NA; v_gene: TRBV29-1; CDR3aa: SVSPGLPSYEQY
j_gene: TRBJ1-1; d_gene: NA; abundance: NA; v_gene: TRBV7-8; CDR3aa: ASSLLGLVGNTEAF
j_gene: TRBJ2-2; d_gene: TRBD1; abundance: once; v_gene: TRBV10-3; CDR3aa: AMGTGQNTGELF
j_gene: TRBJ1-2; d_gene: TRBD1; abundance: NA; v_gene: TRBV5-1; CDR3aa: ASSLGLGQGPDGYT
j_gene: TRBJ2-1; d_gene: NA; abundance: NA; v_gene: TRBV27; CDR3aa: ASSFQGDNEQF
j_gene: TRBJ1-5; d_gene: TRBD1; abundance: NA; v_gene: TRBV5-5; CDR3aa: ASSSRTGISRQPQH
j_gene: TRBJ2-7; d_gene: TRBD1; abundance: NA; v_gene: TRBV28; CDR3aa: ASSSRDRGYEQY
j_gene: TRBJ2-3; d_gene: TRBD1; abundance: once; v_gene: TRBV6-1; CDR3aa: ASSIQGSDTQY
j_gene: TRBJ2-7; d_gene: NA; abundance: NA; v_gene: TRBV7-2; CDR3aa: ASYLDSEQY
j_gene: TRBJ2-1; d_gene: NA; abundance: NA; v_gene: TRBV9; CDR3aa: ASSGGSIYRDSEQF
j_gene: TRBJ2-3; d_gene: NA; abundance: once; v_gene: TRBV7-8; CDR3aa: ASSPGRGGDTQY